The 32 T cell receptor beta chains below all came from one sample that was sequenced in a study of T cells in localized non-small cell lung cancer. Sequencing was performed with immunoSEQ multiplex PCR; in TCRdb, only in-frame clones are kept and a portion is missing. The sample has around 50,000 clones, approximately 82% seen once. The specimen was peripheral blood, collected before any cancer treatment. The receptor set was obtained from an older female donor with stage II squamous cell lung carcinoma.

The chain is built from TRBV5-4 and TRBJ1-2, with unresolved D. CDR3 length: 13 amino acids. Germline CDR1 and CDR2: SGHNT and YYREEE (reference sequence). V was clipped by 5 bases and J by 4 bases, with 12 bases between them. The DNA of the CDR3 is TGTGCCAGCAGACCCAACAGCGTCTATGGCTACACCTTC. Translated: CASRPNSVYGYTF.

V is TRBV10-1 and J is TRBJ2-3; D is possibly TRBD2 (6 bases). The CDR3 extends over 18 amino acids. Between the trimmed V and J ends, which lost 0 bases and 6 bases, there was a span of 22 bases. Germline V lookup: CDR1 WNHNN, CDR2 SYGVQD (reference sequence). The CDR3 sequence is CASSESTLPWEGRDTQYF. In DNA form, the CDR3 reads TGCGCCAGCAGTGAGTCGACTCTCCCCTGGGAAGGGAGGGATACGCAGTATTTT.

The genes are TRBV11-2 and TRBJ1-5, with 7 bases that match TRBD1. The CDR3 has 16 amino acids. The germline V gene encodes CDR1 SGHAT and CDR2 FQNNGV. Trimming at V came to 5 bases and at J to 0 bases, leaving 7 bases not matched to a gene. The CDR3 here is CASSPGGIYSNQPQHF. In DNA form, the CDR3 reads TGTGCCAGCAGCCCAGGGGGGATATATAGCAATCAGCCCCAGCATTTT.

This chain connects TRBV2 to TRBJ2-3, with D possibly TRBD2 on 6 matching bases. This CDR3 region has 13 residues. V was trimmed by 8 bases and J by 0 bases, leaving 9 bases between them. Germline V gene data show CDR1 as SNHLY and CDR2 as FYNNEI. The CDR3 protein is CASGGSSTDTQYF. The CDR3 DNA reads TGTGCCAGCGGGGGGTCTAGCACAGATACGCAGTATTTT.

This rearrangement joins TRBV5-1 to TRBJ2-2, with 8 bases that match TRBD1. The ends lost 3 bases at V and 3 bases at J; junction bases unmatched: 4. CDR1 SGHRS and CDR2 YFSETQ come from the germline V gene. CDR3 length: 15 residues. The CDR3 DNA follows: TGCGCCAGCAGCTCTGCAGGGGGCCACACCGGGGAGCTGTTTTTT. The encoded protein is CASSSAGGHTGELFF. Full variable domain (missing parts from reference TRBV5-1 and TRBJ2-2): KAGVTQTPRYLIKTRGQQVTLSCSPISGHRSVSWYQQTPGQGLQFLFEYFSETQRNKGNFPGRFSGRQFSNSRSEMNVSTLELGDSALYLCASSSAGGHTGELFFGEGSRLTVL.

This clone was seen only once. Written as DNA, the CDR3 is TGTGCCAGCAGTGAAGGGGGGTTGGTTGAAAAACTGTTTTTT. The encoded protein is CASSEGGLVEKLFF. This chain connects TRBV2 to TRBJ1-4, with a possible D match to TRBD1 (5 bases). The CDR3 length is 14 residues. Per the germline V gene, CDR1 is SNHLY and CDR2 is FYNNEI. Trimming removed 1 base at V and 7 bases at J, with 10 bases between.

The V gene is TRBV6-6, the J gene TRBJ1-6, with a weak D call TRBD1 (6 bases). CDR3 length: 15 amino acids. Germline CDR1 MNHNY, CDR2 SVGAGI (reference sequence). Trimming cost V 2 bases and J 7 bases, with 12 bases left between them. The CDR3 reads CASSYGGQGNSPLHF. The CDR3 DNA is TGTGCCAGCAGTTACGGGGGGCAGGGGAATTCACCCCTCCACTTT.

This rearrangement joins TRBV6-6 to TRBJ2-6; tentatively, D is TRBD2 (5 bases). CDR1 MNHNY and CDR2 SVGAGI come from the germline V gene (reference sequence). Deletions cut 8 bases from V and 0 bases from J, with 8 bases between. The CDR3 sequence is 14 residues long. The CDR3 region is CASRTYSGANVLTF. The CDR3, as DNA: TGTGCCAGCCGGACTTACTCTGGGGCCAACGTCCTGACTTTC.

The rearrangement joins TRBV7-9 to TRBJ2-7; D may be TRBD2 (7 bases). The V end lost 5 bases, the J end lost 8 bases, and 19 bases lay between the germline ends. Germline V CDR1 and CDR2: SEHNR, FQNEAQ (reference sequence). The CDR3 runs to 14 residues. CDR3 in DNA: TGTGCCAGCAGCATCCGGGCGGGGGCCAACCAGCAGTACTTC. Translating gives CASSIRAGANQQYF.

This sequence joins TRBV6-6 and TRBJ2-3, with a possible D match to TRBD1 (6 bases). Trimming shortened V by 8 bases and J by 8 bases, and 11 bases separated the two germline ends. CDR1 is MNHNY and CDR2 is SVGAGI in the germline V gene (reference sequence). The CDR3 sequence is 11 residues long. The CDR3 DNA reads TGTGCCAGCCGGACAGTGGCTACGCAGTATTTT. Protein sequence: CASRTVATQYF.

The genes are TRBV5-6 and TRBJ1-1; D uncertain. This CDR3 spans 14 amino acids. Per germline, CDR1 SGHDT and CDR2 YYEEEE. With 1 base removed from V and 1 base from J, the gap between germline ends came to 8 bases. CDR3 loop: CASSLRSANTEAFF. The CDR3 DNA sequence: TGTGCCAGCAGCTTGCGGTCGGCGAACACTGAAGCTTTCTTT.

This clone was detected once. The J gene is TRBJ1-5, the V gene TRBV19; D is ambiguous. The CDR3 runs 16 residues. The V gene lost 0 bases and the J gene lost 2 bases, with 11 bases spanning the gap. Germline loops: CDR1 LNHDA, CDR2 SQIVND (reference sequence). The DNA of the CDR3 is TGTGCCAGTAGTATAGATCCGCGGGGAGGCAATCAGCCCCAGCATTTT. Amino acid sequence: CASSIDPRGGNQPQHF.

The V gene is TRBV27, the J gene TRBJ1-2; 7 bases are shared with TRBD1. This CDR3 has 14 residues. V lost 8 bases to trimming and J lost 5 bases; unmatched junction nucleotides: 11. Germline V gives CDR1 MNHEY, CDR2 SMNVEV (reference sequence). The CDR3 DNA reads as TGTGCCAGCGGCCGACAGGGATACCCTTATGGCTACACCTTC. Its protein product is CASGRQGYPYGYTF.

The chain links TRBV14 to TRBJ2-1; 13 nucleotides line up with TRBD2. Germline V gene lookup returns CDR1 SGHDN and CDR2 FVKESK. CDR3 length: 16 amino acids. The V segment lost 6 bases and the J segment 7 bases; nucleotides outside the gene matches: 9. The CDR3 is CASRPTSGGFGNEQFF. The CDR3 nucleotides are TGTGCCAGCAGACCGACTAGCGGGGGGTTTGGGAATGAGCAGTTCTTC.

This sequence joins TRBV30 and TRBJ1-3, with D unclear. The CDR3 loop spans 16 amino acids. Germline-derived CDR1 and CDR2 are GTSNPN and SVGIG (reference sequence). V lost 1 base, J lost 0 bases, and 13 bases lay in between. The DNA for the CDR3 is TGTGCCTGGAGTGGGCGGACCACCTTCTCTGGAAACACCATATATTTT. This encodes CAWSGRTTFSGNTIYF. Based on the CDR3 plus reference TRBV30 and TRBJ1-3, the full variable domain is SQTIHQWPATLVQPVGSPLSLECTVEGTSNPNLYWYRQAAGRGLQLLFYSVGIGQISSEVPQNLSASRPQDRQFILSSKKLLLSDSGFYLCAWSGRTTFSGNTIYFGEGSWLTVV.

The rearrangement uses TRBV14 and TRBJ2-1; D tentatively reads TRBD1 or TRBD2 (5 bases each). Germline CDR1 and CDR2: SGHDN and FVKESK. V gave up 3 bases and J gave up 5 bases, with 8 bases separating them. CDR3 length equals 13 residues. This CDR3 reads CASSQGEHNEQFF. The CDR3 DNA follows: TGTGCCAGCAGCCAGGGGGAGCACAATGAGCAGTTCTTC.

The chain couples TRBV19 to TRBJ2-7; 8 bases fit TRBD1. After removal of 8 bases from V and 0 bases from J, the junction contained 9 bases not matched to a gene. This CDR3 region has 15 residues. Germline assignment: CDR1 LNHDA and CDR2 SQIVND (reference sequence). The CDR3 DNA reads TGTGCCAGTCGTGCCCGGACAGGGTCCTCCTACGAGCAGTACTTC. It codes for CASRARTGSSYEQYF.

This clone is medium-sized (0.01 to 0.1%) within its sample. This chain joins TRBV5-6 and TRBJ2-7, with 11 bases aligning to TRBD2. Germline V lookup: CDR1 SGHDT, CDR2 YYEEEE. This CDR3 region has 15 residues. With 3 bases clipped from V and 3 bases from J, the junction kept 5 bases outside the gene matches. Written as DNA, the CDR3 is TGTGCCAGCAGCTCGCAGACTAGCGGGGTCTACGAGCAGTACTTC. Encoded protein: CASSSQTSGVYEQYF.

The chain recombines TRBV6-1 with TRBJ1-4, with a weak D call TRBD1 (5 bases). Looked up from germline, CDR1 is MNHNS and CDR2 is SASEGT. CDR3 length: 14 residues. V gave up 4 bases and J gave up 6 bases, with 12 bases separating them. CDR3 nucleotide sequence: TGTGCCAGCAGTGTCGGGGGATTAGATGAAAAACTGTTTTTT. This gives the protein CASSVGGLDEKLFF.

The genes are TRBV18 and TRBJ1-1; D gene unclear. From germline, CDR1 is KGHSH and CDR2 LQKENI. CDR3 length: 15 amino acids. V lost 1 base to trimming and J lost 6 bases, with 15 bases between them. CDR3 loop: CASSPLERPWAEAFF. As DNA, the CDR3 is TGTGCCAGCTCACCACTTGAACGGCCATGGGCTGAAGCTTTCTTT.

This clone is a singleton in its sample. This chain connects TRBV18 to TRBJ1-1, with D perhaps TRBD1 (6 bases). Germline CDR1 and CDR2: KGHSH and LQKENI. The CDR3 covers 12 residues. The germline V and J ends were trimmed by 6 bases and 5 bases, with 10 bases remaining between them. CDR3 sequence: CASSPQGTEAFF. Here the CDR3 DNA reads TGTGCCAGCTCTCCTCAGGGGACTGAAGCTTTCTTT.

The chain recombines TRBV2 with TRBJ2-7; D uncertain. This CDR3 is built from 14 residues. With 4 bases removed from V and 3 bases from J, the gap between germline ends came to 13 bases. The germline CDR1 and CDR2 sequences are SNHLY and FYNNEI. The CDR3 region has the DNA TGTGCCAGCAGTGTAGGACCTCCGAGCTACGAGCAGTACTTC. Residues: CASSVGPPSYEQYF.

The chain uses TRBV6-5 and TRBJ1-6; D may be TRBD1 (5 bases). Germline CDR1 MNHEY, CDR2 SVGAGI. The CDR3 spans 16 residues. V was trimmed by 0 bases and J by 6 bases, leaving 12 bases between them. The CDR3 DNA is TGTGCCAGCAGTTACTCATGGGAGGGGTCTAATTCACCCCTCCACTTT. Translating gives CASSYSWEGSNSPLHF.

This chain uses TRBV6-4 with TRBJ2-2; no clear D. Germline V gene lookup returns CDR1 MRHNA and CDR2 SNTAGT. This CDR3 has 15 residues. V dropped 3 bases and J dropped 4 bases, with 12 bases sitting between them. This chain's CDR3 is CASSEAPGGTGELFF. The CDR3 DNA is TGTGCCAGCAGTGAGGCCCCAGGCGGCACCGGGGAGCTGTTTTTT.

The chain uses TRBV7-6 and TRBJ2-5; D is unresolved. This CDR3 spans 16 amino acids. CDR1 and CDR2 (germline): SGHVS, FNYEAQ. V was pared by 5 bases and J by 5 bases, with 21 bases between. Here the CDR3 reads CASSLTPPGLSETQYF. CDR3 nucleotides: TGTGCCAGCAGCCTTACACCTCCTGGGTTGAGTGAGACCCAGTACTTC.

The chain links TRBV6-5 to TRBJ2-1; possibly TRBD2 for D (6 bases). Trimming shortened V by 2 bases and J by 4 bases, and 6 bases separated the two germline ends. The CDR3 runs 13 residues. In germline, CDR1 is MNHEY, CDR2 SVGAGI. CDR3 coding DNA: TGTGCCAGCAGTTACCGGGGGTACAATGAGCAGTTCTTC. Translating it yields CASSYRGYNEQFF.

The chain uses TRBV5-6 and TRBJ1-5; perhaps TRBD1 as D (6 bases). The germline gives CDR1 SGHDT, CDR2 YYEEEE. Trimming took off 0 bases at V and 7 bases at J, with 14 bases between the two ends. The CDR3 contains 15 residues. CDR3 loop: CASSLGGAWEQPQHF. The CDR3 nucleotides read TGTGCCAGCAGCTTGGGGGGGGCGTGGGAGCAGCCCCAGCATTTT. The full variable domain, completed using reference TRBV5-6 and TRBJ1-5, is DAGVTQSPTHLIKTRGQQVTLRCSPKSGHDTVSWYQQALGQGPQFIFQYYEEEERQRGNFPDRFSGHQFPNYSSELNVNALLLGDSALYLCASSLGGAWEQPQHFGDGTRLSIL.

This rearrangement joins TRBV7-9 to TRBJ2-7; D may be TRBD1 or TRBD2 (5 bases each). This CDR3 has 13 amino acids. V shed 3 bases and J shed 4 bases, with 10 bases lying between them. CDR1 is SEHNR and CDR2 is FQNEAQ in the germline V gene (reference sequence). This CDR3 reads CASSLGDGYEQYF. Here the CDR3 DNA reads TGTGCCAGCAGCTTGGGGGATGGTTACGAGCAGTACTTC.

The V and J genes are TRBV10-3 and TRBJ1-1; 7 nucleotides match TRBD1. Germline V CDR1 and CDR2: ENHRY, SYGVKD. This CDR3 has 13 amino acids. Unmatched junction bases numbered 7, after V lost 11 bases and J lost 1 base. The CDR3 sequence is CAVRDSGNTEAFF. The DNA for the CDR3 is TGTGCCGTCCGGGACAGTGGGAACACTGAAGCTTTCTTT.

The chain uses TRBV2 and TRBJ2-3; TRBD1 agrees at 7 bases. The CDR3 is made up of 13 amino acids. Germline assignment: CDR1 SNHLY and CDR2 FYNNEI. With V trimmed by 8 bases and J by 4 bases, 6 bases remained unmatched. The CDR3 coding sequence is TGTGCCAGCGGGGACAGTTGGGCAGATACGCAGTATTTT. The encoded protein is CASGDSWADTQYF.

This clone was found once. The CDR3 spells CASEATQNTEAFF. In DNA form, the CDR3 reads TGTGCCTCCGAGGCCACACAGAACACTGAAGCTTTCTTT. This chain uses TRBV6-5 with TRBJ1-1; D call uncertain. The CDR3 sequence is 13 residues long. In germline, CDR1 is MNHEY, CDR2 SVGAGI. Deletions cut 11 bases from V and 1 base from J, with 14 bases between.

The rearrangement uses TRBV13 and TRBJ1-6; tentatively, D is TRBD1 (6 bases). Trimming shortened V by 5 bases and J by 8 bases, and 16 bases separated the two germline ends. The CDR3 has 15 residues. Looked up from germline, CDR1 is PRHDT and CDR2 is FYEKMQ (reference sequence). The DNA for the CDR3 is TGTGCCAGCAGCCTCACAGGGAACTGGGATTCACCCCTCCACTTT. It translates to CASSLTGNWDSPLHF.